Listed below are T cell receptor beta chains from one sample, sequenced in a study of CD8 T cells in ankylosing spondylitis. One entry per CDR3 protein, called by TCRdb with MiXCR from the 5' RACE reads. The sample yields approximately 35,000 distinct CDR3 sequences, approximately 10% seen once. Sequencing input: synovial fluid, either unsorted or a sorted T cell fraction (not recorded which). These receptors were obtained from a male donor with ankylosing spondylitis. CDR3s include the opening cysteine and the closing phenylalanine or tryptophan. The D gene is left open where the match is weak. Size tells how often a clone was seen (once, few, many) or the class of an expanded clone, and some rows leave it out.

V: TRBV2; size: .; J: TRBJ2-1; D: .; DNA: TGTGCCAGCAGTACAGGGTCCTACAATGAGCAGTTCTTC; CDR3: CASSTGSYNEQFF
V: TRBV12-3/TRBV12-4; size: few; J: TRBJ1-2; D: .; DNA: TGTGCCAGCACCGGGGCCTTTTATGGCTACACCTTC; CDR3: CASTGAFYGYTF
V: TRBV25-1; size: many; J: TRBJ2-7; D: .; DNA: TGTGCCAGCAGTGAATACTACTCTAGCTCCTACGAGCAGTACTTC; CDR3: CASSEYYSSSYEQYF
V: TRBV4-1; size: few; J: TRBJ1-2; D: TRBD1; DNA: TGCGCCAGCAGCCAAGTCGTAATTCAGGGGGTGACGGCTCCTAACTATGGCTACACCTTC; CDR3: CASSQVVIQGVTAPNYGYTF
V: TRBV12-3/TRBV12-4; size: many; J: TRBJ2-7; D: .; DNA: TGTGCCAGCAGTGAGACAGGCCACGAGCAGTACTTC; CDR3: CASSETGHEQYF
V: TRBV27; size: few; J: TRBJ2-7; D: .; DNA: TGTGCCAGCAGTTTGTGGGGGAGGACATACGAGCAGTACTTC; CDR3: CASSLWGRTYEQYF
V: TRBV20-1; size: .; J: TRBJ2-3; D: .; DNA: TGCAGTGCCCCTCCCGAGGGCACAGATACGCAGTATTTT; CDR3: CSAPPEGTDTQYF
V: TRBV3-1; size: few; J: TRBJ1-1; D: .; DNA: TGTGCCAGCAGCCAAGACGGGACGGCTGAAGCTTTCTTT; CDR3: CASSQDGTAEAFF
V: TRBV30; size: .; J: TRBJ2-6; D: TRBD1; DNA: TGTGCCTGGACTTCGACAGGGTCTGGGGCCAACGTCCTGACTTTC; CDR3: CAWTSTGSGANVLTF
V: TRBV7-9; size: .; J: TRBJ1-1; D: .; DNA: TGTGCCAGCAGCCTGGGGTTTGCGAACACTGAAGCTTTCTTT; CDR3: CASSLGFANTEAFF
V: TRBV27; size: .; J: TRBJ2-7; D: .; DNA: TGTGCCAGCAGTTGGGGGGGCGCCGGAGCTCGCGAGCAGTACTTC; CDR3: CASSWGGAGAREQYF
V: TRBV5-1; size: .; J: TRBJ2-1; D: .; DNA: TGCGCCAGCAGCTTGGTAGCGGAACTTTACAATGAGCAGTTCTTC; CDR3: CASSLVAELYNEQFF
V: TRBV28; size: .; J: TRBJ1-3; D: .; DNA: TGTGCCAGCAGACCGCCCAGCTCTGGAAACACCATATATTTT; CDR3: CASRPPSSGNTIYF
V: TRBV15; size: many; J: TRBJ2-3; D: .; DNA: TGTGCCACCAGCAGCCTGTTGAGCGCGAACACAGATACGCAGTATTTT; CDR3: CATSSLLSANTDTQYF
V: TRBV7-9; size: many; J: TRBJ2-5; D: .; DNA: TGTGCCAGCAGCCCGGTAGAGACCCAGTACTTC; CDR3: CASSPVETQYF
V: TRBV5-1; size: .; J: TRBJ2-7; D: TRBD2; DNA: TGCGCCAGCAGCAGGGGGACTAGCGGGGCCTACGAGCAGTACTTC; CDR3: CASSRGTSGAYEQYF
V: TRBV18; size: few; J: TRBJ2-7; D: .; DNA: TGTGCCAGCTCACCAGAGACAGTAGCCTACGAGCAGTACTTC; CDR3: CASSPETVAYEQYF
V: TRBV28; size: many; J: TRBJ2-7; D: TRBD2; DNA: TGTGCCAGCAGTTCCTCCGGGACTAGCGGGATTTACGAGCAGTACTTC; CDR3: CASSSSGTSGIYEQYF
V: TRBV7-9; size: many; J: TRBJ2-1; D: TRBD2; DNA: TGTGCCGGACGACTAGCTTTGGGGGTCTACAATGAGCAGTTCTTC; CDR3: CAGRLALGVYNEQFF
V: TRBV27; size: many; J: TRBJ1-2; D: .; DNA: TGTGCCAGCAGTTTAGTGCCAGGCCTGTCCTATGGCTACACCTTC; CDR3: CASSLVPGLSYGYTF
V: TRBV28; size: many; J: TRBJ2-1; D: .; DNA: TGTGCCAGCAGTTTCTCTGGGCTTGAGCAGTTCTTC; CDR3: CASSFSGLEQFF
V: TRBV5-1; size: .; J: TRBJ2-7; D: TRBD2; DNA: TGCGCCAGCAGCTTGGTAGGCGGGAGTGGACACGAGCAGTACTTC; CDR3: CASSLVGGSGHEQYF
V: TRBV4-1; size: many; J: TRBJ1-4; D: .; DNA: TGCGCCAGCAGCCAAGATTCCCCCGGGACCGGGGATGAAAAACTGTTTTTT; CDR3: CASSQDSPGTGDEKLFF
V: TRBV10-2; size: few; J: TRBJ2-1; D: TRBD2; DNA: TGCGCCAGCAGTGTAGGGACTAGCCACATTTACCTCTACAATGAGCAGTTCTTC; CDR3: CASSVGTSHIYLYNEQFF
V: TRBV20-1; size: many; J: TRBJ2-5; D: .; DNA: TGCAGTGCCAGGGACAGCGGGCGGGCAGAGACCCAGTACTTC; CDR3: CSARDSGRAETQYF
V: TRBV5-1; size: .; J: TRBJ1-1; D: .; DNA: TGCGCCAGCAGCTTGTCAGAAGGGGCAGCCACTGAAGCTTTCTTT; CDR3: CASSLSEGAATEAFF
V: TRBV28; size: many; J: TRBJ1-1; D: .; DNA: TGTGCCAGCAGTCCTCACAGAACTGAAGCTTTCTTT; CDR3: CASSPHRTEAFF
V: TRBV20-1; size: many; J: TRBJ2-1; D: .; DNA: TGCAGTGCTAGACTAGTAGGCTACCATGAGCAGTTCTTC; CDR3: CSARLVGYHEQFF
V: TRBV6-1; size: .; J: TRBJ2-1; D: TRBD2; DNA: TGTGCCACCTTAGCGGGAGTAGGCTACAATGAGCAGTTCTTC; CDR3: CATLAGVGYNEQFF
V: TRBV10-2; size: few; J: TRBJ2-2; D: TRBD2; DNA: TGCGCCAGCGTAGGGGCGGGAGTCCCCGGGGAGCTGTTTTTT; CDR3: CASVGAGVPGELFF
V: TRBV6-5; size: few; J: TRBJ1-5; D: TRBD1; DNA: TGTGCCAGCAGTTCCGGACAGGGGTTACAGCCCCAGCATTTT; CDR3: CASSSGQGLQPQHF
V: TRBV4-3; size: .; J: TRBJ2-1; D: TRBD2; DNA: TGCGCCAGCAGCCAAGAGTCGAGCGGGATGAATGAGCAGTTCTTC; CDR3: CASSQESSGMNEQFF
V: TRBV29-1; size: many; J: TRBJ2-7; D: TRBD2; DNA: TGCAGCGTCAAGAGACTAGCGGGATCCGAGCAGTACTTC; CDR3: CSVKRLAGSEQYF
V: TRBV27; size: few; J: TRBJ2-5; D: .; DNA: TGTGCCAGCAGCGACACGGGGGAGACCCAGTACTTC; CDR3: CASSDTGETQYF
V: TRBV13; size: .; J: TRBJ1-5; D: .; DNA: TGTGCCAGCAGCTTAAACGGTCCAGGGCGGACGGAACAGCCCCAGCATTTT; CDR3: CASSLNGPGRTEQPQHF
V: TRBV5-7; size: .; J: TRBJ2-7; D: TRBD1; DNA: TGTGCCAGCAGCAAACCCGGGACAGGGGGCTGCGAGCAGTACTTC; CDR3: CASSKPGTGGCEQYF
V: TRBV5-1; size: .; J: TRBJ1-2; D: .; DNA: TGCGCCAGCAGCTCCTGGGGCCTCTATGGCTACACCTTC; CDR3: CASSSWGLYGYTF
V: TRBV10-3; size: many; J: TRBJ2-1; D: .; DNA: TGTGCCATCCGTCCTCCAAGGGGCGCGACTACATACAATGAGCAGTTCTTC; CDR3: CAIRPPRGATTYNEQFF